The T cell receptor (beta chain) under discussion was sequenced for a study of chemoradiotherapy in HPV16-positive cancers. Findings and limits, study-wide: In HPV16-positive patients, HPV-responsive T-cell expansion tracked better recurrence-free survival.

The germline CDR1 and CDR2 sequences are SEHNR and FQNEAQ (reference sequence). The CDR3 has 18 residues. Trimming left V 5 bases short and J 2 bases short, with 25 bases between. Of note for this clone: Its matching antigen is unknown.

Sequencing used immunoSEQ multiplex PCR; TCRdb keeps in-frame clones, though not all of them. Here the sample spans fewer than 40,000 clones, 76% being singletons. The sequencing here drew on blood, taken from a patient who underwent chemoradiotherapy. The V gene is TRBV7-9, the J gene TRBJ2-7; weak D call: TRBD1 (6 bases). This TCR derives from a human donor with HPV-associated anogenital cancer. The CDR3 DNA is TGTGCCAGCAGCCCCCTAGGGGATCCCGGGACAACTACCTACGAGCAGTACTTC. Amino acids: CASSPLGDPGTTTYEQYF.